This T cell receptor (beta chain) was retrieved from a study of shared clonotypes between healthy human individuals. The table came from immunoSEQ multiplex PCR; TCRdb's copy has only in-frame clones and leaves some out. Among about 1 million clones listed, about 75% were seen once. This clonotype originated in a young man in good health. Sequenced input: memory CD4+ T cells sorted from blood. Indicated subset: CD45RA-negative fraction.

The CDR3 loop is CASSLVLTVVNSPLHF. The DNA for the CDR3 is TGTGCCAGCAGCTTAGTCTTGACGGTAGTTAATTCACCCCTCCACTTT. The chain has TRBV7-8 and TRBJ1-6; D gene unclear. V was trimmed by 1 base and J by 6 bases, leaving 13 bases between them. Germline CDR1 and CDR2: SGHVS and FQNEAQ. This CDR3 contains 16 residues. The full variable domain, rest sourced from reference TRBV7-8 and TRBJ1-6, is GAGVSQSPRYKVAKRGQDVALRCDPISGHVSLFWYQQALGQGPEFLTYFQNEAQLDKSGLPSDRFFAERPEGSVSTLKIQRTQQEDSAVYLCASSLVLTVVNSPLHFGNGTRLTVT.